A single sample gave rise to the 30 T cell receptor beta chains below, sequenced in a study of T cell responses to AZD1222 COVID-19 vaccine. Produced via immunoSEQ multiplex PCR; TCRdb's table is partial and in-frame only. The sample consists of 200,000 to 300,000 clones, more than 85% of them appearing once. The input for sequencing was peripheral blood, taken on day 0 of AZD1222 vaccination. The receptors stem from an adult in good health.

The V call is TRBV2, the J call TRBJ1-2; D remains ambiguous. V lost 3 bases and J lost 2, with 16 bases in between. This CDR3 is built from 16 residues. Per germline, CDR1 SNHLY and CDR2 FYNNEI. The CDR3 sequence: CASSEFLGPENYGYTF. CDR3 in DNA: TGTGCCAGCAGTGAGTTCTTAGGTCCGGAGAACTATGGCTACACCTTC. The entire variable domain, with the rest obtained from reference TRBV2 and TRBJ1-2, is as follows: EPEVTQTPSHQVTQMGQEVILRCVPISNHLYFYWYRQILGQKVEFLVSFYNNEISEKSEIFDDQFSVERPDGSNFTLKIRSTKLEDSAMYFCASSEFLGPENYGYTFGSGTRLTVV.

This chain's CDR3 is CASGDGSYEQYF. CDR3 in DNA: TGTGCCAGCGGCGACGGATCCTACGAGCAGTACTTC. The chain recombines TRBV2 with TRBJ2-7; D unresolved. Trimming took off 8 bases at V and 1 base at J, with 9 bases between the two ends. Germline CDR1 reads SNHLY; CDR2 reads FYNNEI. CDR3 length: 12 amino acids.

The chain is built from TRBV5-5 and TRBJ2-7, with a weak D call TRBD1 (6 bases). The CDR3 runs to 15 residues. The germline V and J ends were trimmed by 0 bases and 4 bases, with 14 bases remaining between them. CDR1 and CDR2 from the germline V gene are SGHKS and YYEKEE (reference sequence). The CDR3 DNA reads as TGTGCCAGCAGCTTGGAGGCAGGGGTAGGGTACGAGCAGTACTTC. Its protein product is CASSLEAGVGYEQYF.

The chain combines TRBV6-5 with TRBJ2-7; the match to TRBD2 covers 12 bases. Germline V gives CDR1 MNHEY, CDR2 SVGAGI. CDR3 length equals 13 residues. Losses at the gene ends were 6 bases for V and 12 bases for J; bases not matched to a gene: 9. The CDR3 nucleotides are TGTGCCAGCAGCCCCCTAGCGGGAGGGCCGTGGTACTTC. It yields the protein CASSPLAGGPWYF.

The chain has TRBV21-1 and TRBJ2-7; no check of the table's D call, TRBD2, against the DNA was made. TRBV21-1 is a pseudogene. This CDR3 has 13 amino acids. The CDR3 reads CASFGVSAYEQYF. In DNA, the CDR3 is TGTGCCAGCTTCGGAGTTTCTGCCTACGAGCAGTACTTC.

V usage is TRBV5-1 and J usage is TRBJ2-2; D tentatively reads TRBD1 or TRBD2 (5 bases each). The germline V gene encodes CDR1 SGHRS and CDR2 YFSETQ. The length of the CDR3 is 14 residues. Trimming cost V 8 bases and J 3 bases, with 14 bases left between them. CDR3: CASLGDGHTGELFF. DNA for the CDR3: TGCGCCAGTCTTGGGGACGGACACACCGGGGAGCTGTTTTTT.

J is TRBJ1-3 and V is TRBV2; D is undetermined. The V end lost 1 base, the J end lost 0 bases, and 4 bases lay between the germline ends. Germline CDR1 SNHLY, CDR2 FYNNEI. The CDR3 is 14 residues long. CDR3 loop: CASSEGGSGNTIYF. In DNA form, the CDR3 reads TGTGCCAGCAGTGAAGGCGGCTCTGGAAACACCATATATTTT.

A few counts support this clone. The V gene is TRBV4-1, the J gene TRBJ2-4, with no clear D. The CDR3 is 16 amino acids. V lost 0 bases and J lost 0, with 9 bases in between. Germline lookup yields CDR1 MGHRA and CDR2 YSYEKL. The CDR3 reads CASSQDPALAKNIQYF. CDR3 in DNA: TGCGCCAGCAGCCAAGACCCTGCGTTAGCCAAAAACATTCAGTACTTC.

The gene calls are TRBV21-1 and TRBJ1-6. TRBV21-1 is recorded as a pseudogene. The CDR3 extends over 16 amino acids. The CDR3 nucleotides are TGTGCCAGCAGCAAAGAACCCAGACCTTTCAATTCACCCCTCCACTTT. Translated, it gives CASSKEPRPFNSPLHF.

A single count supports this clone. CDR3 loop: CASRDRDRGSNQPQHF. In DNA form, the CDR3 reads TGTGCCAGCAGGGATAGGGACAGGGGAAGCAATCAGCCCCAGCATTTT. This chain connects TRBV6-6 to TRBJ1-5, with TRBD1 identical over 10 bases. V lost 6 bases to trimming and J lost 1 base; unmatched junction nucleotides: 6. This CDR3 contains 16 residues. Germline V gene data show CDR1 as MNHNY and CDR2 as SVGAGI (reference sequence).

The CDR3 reads CASSDGYSQETQYF. CDR3 DNA sequence: TGTGCCAGCAGTGATGGTTACTCCCAAGAGACCCAGTACTTC. This rearrangement joins TRBV2 to TRBJ2-5; no definite D call. Per the germline V gene, CDR1 is SNHLY and CDR2 is FYNNEI. CDR3 length: 14 residues. Trimming pared 3 bases from V and 1 base from J, leaving 9 bases between.

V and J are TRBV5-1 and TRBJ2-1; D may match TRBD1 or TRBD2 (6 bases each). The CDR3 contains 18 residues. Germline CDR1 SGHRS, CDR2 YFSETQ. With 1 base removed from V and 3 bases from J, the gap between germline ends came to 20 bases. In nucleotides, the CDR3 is TGCGCCAGCAGCTTGAGAGGGACTGGAGAGGGGGGCTACAATGAGCAGTTCTTC. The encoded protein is CASSLRGTGEGGYNEQFF. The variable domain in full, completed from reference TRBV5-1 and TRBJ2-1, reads KAGVTQTPRYLIKTRGQQVTLSCSPISGHRSVSWYQQTPGQGLQFLFEYFSETQRNKGNFPGRFSGRQFSNSRSEMNVSTLELGDSALYLCASSLRGTGEGGYNEQFFGPGTRLTVL.

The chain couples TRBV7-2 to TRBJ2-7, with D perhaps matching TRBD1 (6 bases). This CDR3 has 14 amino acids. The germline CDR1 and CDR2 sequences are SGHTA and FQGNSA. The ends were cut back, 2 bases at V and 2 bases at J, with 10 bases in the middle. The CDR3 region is CASSLQKGAYEQYF. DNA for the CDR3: TGTGCCAGCAGCTTACAGAAGGGGGCCTACGAGCAGTACTTC.

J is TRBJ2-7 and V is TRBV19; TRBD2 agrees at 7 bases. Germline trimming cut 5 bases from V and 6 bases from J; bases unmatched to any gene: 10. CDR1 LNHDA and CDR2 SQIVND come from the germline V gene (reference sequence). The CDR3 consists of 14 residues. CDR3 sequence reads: CASSPLAGEGEQYF. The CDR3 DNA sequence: TGTGCCAGTAGTCCCCTGGCGGGAGAGGGCGAGCAGTACTTC. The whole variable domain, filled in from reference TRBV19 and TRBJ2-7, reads DGGITQSPKYLFRKEGQNVTLSCEQNLNHDAMYWYRQDPGQGLRLIYYSQIVNDFQKGDIAEGYSVSREKKESFPLTVTSAQKNPTAFYLCASSPLAGEGEQYFGPGTRLTVT.

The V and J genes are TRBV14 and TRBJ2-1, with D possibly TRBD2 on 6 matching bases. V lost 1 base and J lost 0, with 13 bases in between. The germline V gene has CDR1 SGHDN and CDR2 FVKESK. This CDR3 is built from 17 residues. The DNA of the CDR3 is TGTGCCAGCAGCCAAGGGAGAGCGGGCAACTCCTACAATGAGCAGTTCTTC. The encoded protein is CASSQGRAGNSYNEQFF.

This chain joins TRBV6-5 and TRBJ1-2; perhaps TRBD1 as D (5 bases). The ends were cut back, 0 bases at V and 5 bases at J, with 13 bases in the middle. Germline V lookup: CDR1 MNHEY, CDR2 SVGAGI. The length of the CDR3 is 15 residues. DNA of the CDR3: TGTGCCAGCAGTTACTCGGAAGGGGTGGGGTATGGCTACACCTTC. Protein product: CASSYSEGVGYGYTF.

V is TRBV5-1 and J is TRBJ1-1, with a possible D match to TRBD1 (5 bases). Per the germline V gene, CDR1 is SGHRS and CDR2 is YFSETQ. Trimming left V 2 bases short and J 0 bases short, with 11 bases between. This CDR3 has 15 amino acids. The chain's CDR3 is CASSFTLGVNTEAFF. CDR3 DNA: TGCGCCAGCAGCTTCACGTTAGGGGTGAACACTGAAGCTTTCTTT.

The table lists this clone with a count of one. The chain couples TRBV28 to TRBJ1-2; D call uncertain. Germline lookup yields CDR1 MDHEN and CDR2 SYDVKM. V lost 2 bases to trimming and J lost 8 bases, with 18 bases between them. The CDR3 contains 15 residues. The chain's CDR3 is CASSLRFRAGLGYTF. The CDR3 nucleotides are TGTGCCAGCAGTTTAAGGTTCCGGGCCGGGTTAGGCTACACCTTC.

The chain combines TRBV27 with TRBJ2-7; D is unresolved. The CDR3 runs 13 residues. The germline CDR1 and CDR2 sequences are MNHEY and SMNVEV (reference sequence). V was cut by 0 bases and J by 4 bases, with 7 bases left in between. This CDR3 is CASSLSAIYEQYF. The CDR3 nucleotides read TGTGCCAGCAGTTTATCGGCCATATACGAGCAGTACTTC.

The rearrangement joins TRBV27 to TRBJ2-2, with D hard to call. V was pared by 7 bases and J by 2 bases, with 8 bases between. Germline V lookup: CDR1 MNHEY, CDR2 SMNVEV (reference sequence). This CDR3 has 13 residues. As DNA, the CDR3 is TGTGCCAGCAAATGGTTAAACACCGGGGAGCTGTTTTTT. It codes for CASKWLNTGELFF.

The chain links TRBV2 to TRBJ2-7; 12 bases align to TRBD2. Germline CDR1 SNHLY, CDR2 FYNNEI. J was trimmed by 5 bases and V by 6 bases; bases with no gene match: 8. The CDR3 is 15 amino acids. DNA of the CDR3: TGTGCCAGCAGGATTACTAGCGGGGGGCCGGACGAGCAGTACTTC. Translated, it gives CASRITSGGPDEQYF.

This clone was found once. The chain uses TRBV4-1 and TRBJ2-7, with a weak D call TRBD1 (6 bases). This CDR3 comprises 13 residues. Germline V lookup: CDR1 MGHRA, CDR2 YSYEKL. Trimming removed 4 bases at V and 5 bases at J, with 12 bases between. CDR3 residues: CASSPTGSNEQYF. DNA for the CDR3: TGCGCCAGCAGCCCAACAGGGAGCAACGAGCAGTACTTC.

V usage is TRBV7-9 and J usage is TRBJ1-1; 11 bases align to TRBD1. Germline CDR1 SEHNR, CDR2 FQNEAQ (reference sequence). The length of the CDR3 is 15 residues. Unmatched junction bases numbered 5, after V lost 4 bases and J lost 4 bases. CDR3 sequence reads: CASSSQDRGLTEAFF. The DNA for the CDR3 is TGTGCCAGCAGCTCCCAGGACAGGGGGCTCACTGAAGCTTTCTTT.

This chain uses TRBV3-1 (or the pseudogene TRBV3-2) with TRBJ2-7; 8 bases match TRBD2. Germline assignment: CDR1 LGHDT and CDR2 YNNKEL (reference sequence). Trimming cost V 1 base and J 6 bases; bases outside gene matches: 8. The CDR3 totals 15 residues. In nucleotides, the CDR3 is TGTGCCAGCAGCCAAGGATTGACGGGGGGGCTCGAGCAGTACTTC. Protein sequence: CASSQGLTGGLEQYF.

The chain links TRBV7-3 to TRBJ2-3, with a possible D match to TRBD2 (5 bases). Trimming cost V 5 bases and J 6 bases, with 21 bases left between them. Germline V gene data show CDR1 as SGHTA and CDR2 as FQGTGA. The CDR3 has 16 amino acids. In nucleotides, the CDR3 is TGTGCCAGCAGCCCCAGTATTGGACGATCGGGGGATACGCAGTATTTT. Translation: CASSPSIGRSGDTQYF.

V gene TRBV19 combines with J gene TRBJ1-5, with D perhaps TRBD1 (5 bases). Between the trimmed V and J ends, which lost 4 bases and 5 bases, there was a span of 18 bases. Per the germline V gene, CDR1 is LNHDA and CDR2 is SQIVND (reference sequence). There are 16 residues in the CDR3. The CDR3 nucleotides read TGTGCCAGTAGTAACCTCAGGAGGGGTGGGGATCAGCCCCAGCATTTT. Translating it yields CASSNLRRGGDQPQHF. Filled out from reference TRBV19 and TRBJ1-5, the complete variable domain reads DGGITQSPKYLFRKEGQNVTLSCEQNLNHDAMYWYRQDPGQGLRLIYYSQIVNDFQKGDIAEGYSVSREKKESFPLTVTSAQKNPTAFYLCASSNLRRGGDQPQHFGDGTRLSIL.

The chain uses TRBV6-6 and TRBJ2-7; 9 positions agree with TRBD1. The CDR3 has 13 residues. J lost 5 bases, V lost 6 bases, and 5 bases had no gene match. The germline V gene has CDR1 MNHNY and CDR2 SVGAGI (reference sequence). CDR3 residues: CASSRDRDDEQYF. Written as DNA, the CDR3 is TGTGCCAGCAGCCGGGACAGGGACGACGAGCAGTACTTC.

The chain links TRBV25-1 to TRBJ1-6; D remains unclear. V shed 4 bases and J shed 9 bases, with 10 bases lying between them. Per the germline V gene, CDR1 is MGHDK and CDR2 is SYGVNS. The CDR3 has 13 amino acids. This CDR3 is CASSGAMGSPLHF. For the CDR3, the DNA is TGTGCCAGCAGTGGGGCCATGGGTTCACCCCTCCACTTT.

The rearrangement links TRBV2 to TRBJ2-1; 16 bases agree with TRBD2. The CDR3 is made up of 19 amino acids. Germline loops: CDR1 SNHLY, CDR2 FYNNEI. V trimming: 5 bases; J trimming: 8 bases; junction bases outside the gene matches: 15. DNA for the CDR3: TGTGCCAGCAGTCCGGGACTAGCGGGGGGGCCTCAAACAGAAGATGAGCAGTTCTTC. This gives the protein CASSPGLAGGPQTEDEQFF.

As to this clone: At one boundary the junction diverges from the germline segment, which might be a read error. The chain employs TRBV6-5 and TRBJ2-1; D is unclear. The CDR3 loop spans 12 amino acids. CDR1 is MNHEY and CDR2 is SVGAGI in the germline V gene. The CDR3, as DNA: TGTGCCAGCAGTTACTCGAACTCAGGCATAATCTTC. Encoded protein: CASSYSNSGIIF.